The sequence of this T cell receptor (beta chain) was determined in a study of early T cells in non-severe SARS-CoV-2 infection. On the study more broadly: Whole-blood bulk RNA, unsorted, was sequenced, and chains were unpaired. General study findings and limits: Anti-spike CD8 responses were favored in VDJdb matching, and private and CD4 specificities were missed.

This clonotype was detected many times. The antigen remains undetermined. As part of library construction, unique molecular identifiers were attached to individual cDNA molecules. TCRdb processed the 5' RACE reads anew with MiXCR; each CDR3 protein has one entry. This table holds tens of thousands of distinct CDR3 sequences, 10% to 15% found once. The sample taken for sequencing was whole blood. The receptor was isolated from an adult who was a healthcare worker with PCR-confirmed SARS-CoV-2 infection or an uninfected control (not recorded which).

The CDR3 bases are TGTGCCAGCAGTTTTCGACTAGCGGGGTCTAGCACAGATACGCAGTATTTT. Translating gives CASSFRLAGSSTDTQYF. V and J are TRBV12-3 or TRBV12-4 and TRBJ2-3, with 11 bases aligning to TRBD2. Trimming at V came to 3 bases and at J to 0 bases, leaving 5 bases not matched to a gene. CDR3 size: 17 residues.